This record covers a single TCR beta chain. As the sequencing template, cDNA was produced by extracting RNA and reverse transcribing it. Profiled with immunoSEQ multiplex PCR; TCRdb holds only in-frame clones, not every one. The data show around 19,000 clones, with roughly 62% seen just once and roughly 4.5% held by the top ten. These data belong to a study of CD8+ T cells in alopecia areata. From germline, CDR1 is MNHNY and CDR2 SVGAGI (reference sequence). V shed 6 bases and J shed 5 bases, with 19 bases lying between them. CDR3 length: 15 amino acids. Across several patients, CD4+ cells underwent sorting into CD25+CD127- cells.

This sequence joins TRBV6-6 and TRBJ2-5; the D call may be TRBD1 or TRBD2 (5 bases each). Sequenced sample: CD4+ Tregs sorted from blood. The receptor was isolated from a human donor with alopecia areata. CDR3 sequence: CASRAATGPGETQYF. The CDR3 DNA is TGTGCCAGCAGGGCCGCGACGGGGCCGGGCGAGACCCAGTACTTC.